One sample yielded the 3 T cell receptor beta chains listed below, sequenced in a study of cytomegalovirus exposure and HLA in healthy donors. PCR involved 60 Vbeta and 13 Jbeta primers. Profiled with immunoSEQ multiplex PCR; TCRdb holds only in-frame clones, not every one. There are roughly 180,000 clones in the sample; approximately 84% occur only once, and about 1% lies in the top ten. Sample: PBMCs. The source of these receptors is a man aged 30-40 years in good health and CMV-seronegative.

CDR3 loop: CASSLREGTDTQYF. DNA for the CDR3: TGTGCCAGCAGTTTACGGGAGGGGACAGATACGCAGTATTTT. The genes are TRBV27 and TRBJ2-3; 8 bases map to TRBD2. Per the germline V gene, CDR1 is MNHEY and CDR2 is SMNVEV (reference sequence). This CDR3 is 14 amino acids long. V lost 2 bases to trimming and J lost 3 bases; unmatched junction nucleotides: 1.

This clone was seen only once. V and J are TRBV5-5 and TRBJ2-7; 10 nucleotides agree with TRBD1. The CDR3 has 13 residues. Germline-derived CDR1 and CDR2 are SGHKS and YYEKEE (reference sequence). Trimming removed 5 bases from V and 7 bases from J; junction bases left unmatched: 6. The CDR3 region has the DNA TGTGCCAGCAGACAGACAGGGGGCCGGGAGCAGTACTTC. Its translation is CASRQTGGREQYF.

The genes are TRBV9 and TRBJ2-3; D unclear. CDR3 size: 11 residues. Between the trimmed V and J ends, which lost 4 bases and 6 bases, there was a span of 6 bases. The germline gives CDR1 SGDLS, CDR2 YYNGEE. CDR3 residues: CASSLSDTQYF. The CDR3 DNA follows: TGTGCCAGCAGCCTCTCCGATACGCAGTATTTT.